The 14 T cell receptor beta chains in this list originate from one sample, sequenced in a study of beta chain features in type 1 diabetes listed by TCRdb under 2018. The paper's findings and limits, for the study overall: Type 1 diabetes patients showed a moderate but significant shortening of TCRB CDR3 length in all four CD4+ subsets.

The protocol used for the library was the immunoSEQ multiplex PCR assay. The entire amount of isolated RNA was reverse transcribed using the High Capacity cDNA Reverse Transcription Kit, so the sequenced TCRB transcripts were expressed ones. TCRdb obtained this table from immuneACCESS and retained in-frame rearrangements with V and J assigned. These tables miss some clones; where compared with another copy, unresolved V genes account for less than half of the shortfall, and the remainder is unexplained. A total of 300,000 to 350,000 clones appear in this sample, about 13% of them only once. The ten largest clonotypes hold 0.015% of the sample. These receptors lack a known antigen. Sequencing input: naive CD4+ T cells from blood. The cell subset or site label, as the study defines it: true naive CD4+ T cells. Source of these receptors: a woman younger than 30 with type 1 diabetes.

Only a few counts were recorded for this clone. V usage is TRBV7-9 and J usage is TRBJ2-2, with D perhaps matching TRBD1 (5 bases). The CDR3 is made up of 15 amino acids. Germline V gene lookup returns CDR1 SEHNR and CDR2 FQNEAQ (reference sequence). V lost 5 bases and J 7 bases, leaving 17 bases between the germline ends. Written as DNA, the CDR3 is TGTGCCAGCAGCCTAACTCAGGGAATCAGCGGGGAGCTGTTTTTT. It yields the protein CASSLTQGISGELFF.

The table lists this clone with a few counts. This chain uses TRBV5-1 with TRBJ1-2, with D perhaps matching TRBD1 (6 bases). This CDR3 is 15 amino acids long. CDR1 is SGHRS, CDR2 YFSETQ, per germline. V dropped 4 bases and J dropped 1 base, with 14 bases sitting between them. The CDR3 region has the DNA TGCGCCAGCAGCCCGAGACCAGGGGATAACTATGGCTACACCTTC. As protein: CASSPRPGDNYGYTF.

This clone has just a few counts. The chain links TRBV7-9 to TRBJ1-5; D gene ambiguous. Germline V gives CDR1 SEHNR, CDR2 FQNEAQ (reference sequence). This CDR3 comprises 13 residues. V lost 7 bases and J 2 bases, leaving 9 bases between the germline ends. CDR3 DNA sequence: TGTGCCAGCAACAAGGGAGGCAATCAGCCCCAGCATTTT. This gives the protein CASNKGGNQPQHF.

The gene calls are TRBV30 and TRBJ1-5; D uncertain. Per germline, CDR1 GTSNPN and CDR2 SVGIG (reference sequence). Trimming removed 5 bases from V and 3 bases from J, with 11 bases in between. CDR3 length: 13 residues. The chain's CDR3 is CAWGLRANQPQHF. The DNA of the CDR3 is TGTGCCTGGGGTCTGCGGGCCAATCAGCCCCAGCATTTT.

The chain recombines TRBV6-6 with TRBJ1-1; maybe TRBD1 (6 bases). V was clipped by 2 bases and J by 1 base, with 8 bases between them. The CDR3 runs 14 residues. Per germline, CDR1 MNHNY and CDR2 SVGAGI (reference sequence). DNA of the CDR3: TGTGCCAGCAGTTACAGGACAGAGAACACTGAAGCTTTCTTT. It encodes CASSYRTENTEAFF.

CDR3 sequence reads: CASSQDLAPHTDTQYF. CDR3 in DNA: TGTGCCAGCAGCCAAGATCTGGCACCCCATACAGATACGCAGTATTTT. V is TRBV14 and J is TRBJ2-3; no clear D gene. Trimming removed 0 bases from V and 3 bases from J, with 13 bases in between. This CDR3 spans 16 amino acids. Germline V CDR1 and CDR2: SGHDN, FVKESK.

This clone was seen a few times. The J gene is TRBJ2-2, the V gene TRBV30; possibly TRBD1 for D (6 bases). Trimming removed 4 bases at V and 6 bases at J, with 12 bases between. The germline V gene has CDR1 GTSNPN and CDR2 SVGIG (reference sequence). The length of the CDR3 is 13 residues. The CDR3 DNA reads TGTGCCTGGAACCGACAGGCGGCCGGGGAGCTGTTTTTT. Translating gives CAWNRQAAGELFF.

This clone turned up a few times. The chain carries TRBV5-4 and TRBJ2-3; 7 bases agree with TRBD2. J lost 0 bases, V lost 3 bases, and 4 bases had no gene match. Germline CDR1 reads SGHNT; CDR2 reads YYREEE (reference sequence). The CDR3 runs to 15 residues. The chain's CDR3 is CASSSGGGSTDTQYF. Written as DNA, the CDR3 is TGTGCCAGCAGCTCGGGCGGGGGAAGCACAGATACGCAGTATTTT.

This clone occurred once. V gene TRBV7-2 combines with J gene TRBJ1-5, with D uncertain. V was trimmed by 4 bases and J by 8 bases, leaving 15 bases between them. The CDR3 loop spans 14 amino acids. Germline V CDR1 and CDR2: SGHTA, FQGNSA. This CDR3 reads CASSSGVKGEPQHF. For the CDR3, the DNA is TGTGCCAGCAGCTCCGGGGTTAAAGGTGAGCCCCAGCATTTT.

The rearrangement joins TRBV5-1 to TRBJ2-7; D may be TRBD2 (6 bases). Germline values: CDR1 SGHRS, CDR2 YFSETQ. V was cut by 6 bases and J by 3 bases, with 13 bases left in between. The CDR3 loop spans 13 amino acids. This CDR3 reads CASTQGAGYEQYF. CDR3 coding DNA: TGCGCCAGCACTCAGGGAGCGGGCTACGAGCAGTACTTC.

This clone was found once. DNA for the CDR3: TGCGCCAGCAGCTTGGATCTCGGGAACACTGAAGCTTTCTTT. Its protein is CASSLDLGNTEAFF. The V and J genes are TRBV5-1 and TRBJ1-1; the D is unclear. The CDR3 has 14 residues. CDR1 SGHRS and CDR2 YFSETQ come from the germline V gene. V was pared by 0 bases and J by 1 base, with 7 bases between.

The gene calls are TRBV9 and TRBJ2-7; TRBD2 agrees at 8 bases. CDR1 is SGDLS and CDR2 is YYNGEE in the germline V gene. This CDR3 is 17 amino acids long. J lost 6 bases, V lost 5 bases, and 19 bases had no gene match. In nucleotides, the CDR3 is TGTGCCAGCAGTCCCCCGGCCCGGGCTAGCGGGTCTGGCGAGCAGTACTTC. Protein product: CASSPPARASGSGEQYF.

This CDR3 reads CASSIQGSEQFF. CDR3 DNA: TGTGCCAGTAGTATTCAGGGAAGCGAGCAGTTCTTC. The V and J genes are TRBV19 and TRBJ2-1; D is perhaps TRBD1 (5 bases). The CDR3 runs 12 residues. Per germline, CDR1 LNHDA and CDR2 SQIVND (reference sequence). V gave up 3 bases and J gave up 10 bases, with 10 bases separating them. Full variable domain (rest looked up from reference TRBV19 and TRBJ2-1): DGGITQSPKYLFRKEGQNVTLSCEQNLNHDAMYWYRQDPGQGLRLIYYSQIVNDFQKGDIAEGYSVSREKKESFPLTVTSAQKNPTAFYLCASSIQGSEQFFGPGTRLTVL.

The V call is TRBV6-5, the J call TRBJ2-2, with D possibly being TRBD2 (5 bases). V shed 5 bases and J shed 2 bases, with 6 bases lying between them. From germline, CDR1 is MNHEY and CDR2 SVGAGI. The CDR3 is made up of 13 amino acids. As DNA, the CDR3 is TGTGCCAGCAGTCGGGGTAACACCGGGGAGCTGTTTTTT. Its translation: CASSRGNTGELFF.